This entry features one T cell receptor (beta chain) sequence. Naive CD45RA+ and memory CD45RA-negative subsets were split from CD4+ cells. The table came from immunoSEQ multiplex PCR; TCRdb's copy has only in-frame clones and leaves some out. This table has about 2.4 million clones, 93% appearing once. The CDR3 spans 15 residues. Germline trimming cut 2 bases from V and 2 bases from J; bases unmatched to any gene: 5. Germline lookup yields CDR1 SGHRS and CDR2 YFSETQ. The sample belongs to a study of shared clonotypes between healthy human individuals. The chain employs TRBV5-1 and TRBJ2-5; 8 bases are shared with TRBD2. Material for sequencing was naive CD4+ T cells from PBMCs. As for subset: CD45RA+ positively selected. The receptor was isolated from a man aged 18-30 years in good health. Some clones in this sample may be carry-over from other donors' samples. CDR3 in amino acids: CASSLAGDGQETQYF. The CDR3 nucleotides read TGCGCCAGCAGCTTAGCGGGAGACGGGCAAGAGACCCAGTACTTC.